The present T cell receptor (beta chain) was sequenced within a study of T cells in women clearing cervical HPV infection. About the study: HLA type stays a possible confounder, typing being limited. Study findings and constraints: CIN3+ cases had significantly higher TCR repertoire richness than controls, but evenness did not differ.

TCRdb's table, derived via immunoSEQ multiplex PCR, lists solely in-frame clones and lacks some. This sample contains some 30,000 clones. About this clone: Its antigen is as yet unknown. The DNA ends 3 residues before the CDR3 does, and the rest of the CDR3 is filled in from the germline J gene.

The length of the CDR3 is 17 residues. The germline V gene encodes CDR1 SGHVS and CDR2 FNYEAQ. The junction had 7 bases not matched to a gene; V was cut back by 5 bases and J by 1 base. The specimen sequenced was blood buffy coat. This clonotype was sampled from a woman between 18 and 70 years old with a cervical HPV16 infection that either progressed to CIN3+ or cleared (not recorded which). The chain combines TRBV7-6 with TRBJ1-5; TRBD1 aligns across 11 bases. Incomplete CDR3 DNA: TGTGCCAGCAGCCTAGGGACAGGGGGTGAGAGCAATCAGCCC. Its translation: CASSLGTGGESNQP. The whole CDR3 is CASSLGTGGESNQPQHF.